Below, one T cell receptor (beta chain) is given with its context. What it binds is not known. This specimen belongs to a study of T cell responses to AZD1222 COVID-19 vaccine. General study findings and limits: Seropositive status at baseline applied to only six AZD1222 recipients. There were repertoire samples only from the period after the peak T cell response.

Some clones are missing from TCRdb's copy, which holds only in-frame ones; the method was immunoSEQ multiplex PCR. Of about 57,000 clones listed, approximately 85% are singletons. Trimming took 0 bases from V and 4 from J, leaving 22 bases between them. Germline V gene sequence: CDR1 ENHRY, CDR2 SYGVKD. The CDR3 consists of 18 residues. The sequence was collected from an adult in good health. V is TRBV10-3 and J is TRBJ2-7; a weak D match, TRBD2 (6 bases). The sample was peripheral blood, taken on day 0 of AZD1222 vaccination. This CDR3 is CAISESSGPLAGRYEQYF. DNA of the CDR3: TGTGCCATCAGTGAGTCCTCAGGCCCCCTGGCGGGGCGATACGAGCAGTACTTC.